This T cell receptor beta chain originates from a study of blood T cells in healthy people across ages. The CDR3 has 22 amino acids. The germline gives CDR1 SGHAT, CDR2 FQDESV (reference sequence). V dropped 5 bases and J dropped 5 bases, with 39 bases sitting between them. For the second PCR, which ran for about 6 to 11 cycles, a sample-barcoded 5' primer and a J-beta primer mix were used. TCRdb re-analysed the 5' RACE reads in MiXCR, keeping a single row per CDR3 protein. The data show about 500,000 distinct CDR3 sequences, around 24% seen once. The study drew donors from healthy Caucasian individuals in Russia aged 6 to 90. Separately, the same data were catalogued under a study of T cells of mothers and their children. That work states: Slightly higher overlap, not significant, was seen in related mother-child pairs than in unrelated pairs.

The clonotype originates from a boy under 18 in good health. This sequence joins TRBV11-1 and TRBJ2-5; D may correspond to TRBD1 or TRBD2 (5 bases each). The specimen sequenced was blood. The CDR3 nucleotides are TGTGCCAGCAGCCATAGACCGTGGACCCCCCTGGGCAAAGCAGAAAGGGACGAGACCCAGTACTTC. This translates into CASSHRPWTPLGKAERDETQYF.